These 7 T cell receptor beta chains share one sample of origin, sequenced in a study of graft-versus-host responses after intestinal transplantation. Using immunoSEQ multiplex PCR, the repertoire was profiled, and TCRdb retains in-frame clones only, with some absent. The repertoire has about 17,000 clones, around 79% of them found once; the top ten carry about 8%. Both intraepithelial and lamina propria lymphocytes were released by processing graft tissue. The sample here was ileum tissue, taken approximately 61 weeks after intestinal transplant. These receptors all stem from a human patient who received an intestinal transplant, so some T cells may come from the graft donor.

The J gene is TRBJ2-7, the V gene TRBV13; D not certain. Deletions cut 8 bases from V and 5 bases from J, with 7 bases between. The germline gives CDR1 PRHDT, CDR2 FYEKMQ (reference sequence). The CDR3 is 10 amino acids. In nucleotides, the CDR3 is TGTGCCAGCTTTCCGCACGAGCAGTACTTC. Protein sequence: CASFPHEQYF. Complete variable domain (other parts from reference TRBV13 and TRBJ2-7): AAGVIQSPRHLIKEKRETATLKCYPIPRHDTVYWYQQGPGQDPQFLISFYEKMQSDKGSIPDRFSAQQFSDYHSELNMSSLELGDSALYFCASFPHEQYFGPGTRLTVT.

CDR3 region: CASSSQGAMNTEAFF. In DNA, the CDR3 is TGCGCCAGCAGCTCGCAGGGGGCCATGAACACTGAAGCTTTCTTT. The chain is built from TRBV5-1 and TRBJ1-1; 8 bases map to TRBD1. J was trimmed by 0 bases and V by 3 bases; bases with no gene match: 4. The germline V gene has CDR1 SGHRS and CDR2 YFSETQ. This CDR3 has 15 amino acids.

This clone was counted between two and nine times. The DNA of the CDR3 is TGTGCTAGTGGTTTGGAGACCGGGGAGCTGTTTTTT. Its protein is CASGLETGELFF. The J gene is TRBJ2-2, the V gene TRBV12-5; D not resolved. There are 12 residues in the CDR3. V was cut by 1 base and J by 5 bases, with 2 bases left in between. The germline V gene encodes CDR1 LGHNT and CDR2 FRNRAP.

The chain employs TRBV5-4 and TRBJ2-7; maybe TRBD2 (5 bases). V was clipped by 1 base and J by 2 bases, with 10 bases between them. The CDR3 is made up of 14 amino acids. Germline V gives CDR1 SGHNT, CDR2 YYREEE (reference sequence). The CDR3 DNA is TGTGCCAGCAGCTTGATCGGGATTCCCTACGAGCAGTACTTC. Encoded protein: CASSLIGIPYEQYF.

In this sample, this clone turned up a few times. The chain links TRBV5-4 to TRBJ2-2; 8 positions match TRBD2. Germline V lookup: CDR1 SGHNT, CDR2 YYREEE (reference sequence). The V and J ends lost 5 bases and 1 base, in that order; junction bases with no gene match: 7. The CDR3 has 16 residues. The CDR3 loop is CASSPPGGVNTGELFF. As DNA, the CDR3 is TGTGCCAGCAGTCCCCCCGGGGGGGTGAACACCGGGGAGCTGTTTTTT.

V is TRBV4-1 and J is TRBJ1-1, with D tentatively TRBD1 (6 bases). CDR1 is MGHRA, CDR2 YSYEKL, per germline. The V end lost 0 bases, the J end lost 0 bases, and 11 bases lay between the germline ends. The length of the CDR3 is 16 residues. The CDR3 DNA reads as TGCGCCAGCAGCCAAGAACAGGGCCTCATGAACACTGAAGCTTTCTTT. Encoded protein: CASSQEQGLMNTEAFF.

The gene calls are TRBV5-1 and TRBJ2-1; D is ambiguous. The germline V gene has CDR1 SGHRS and CDR2 YFSETQ. CDR3 length: 15 amino acids. V lost 0 bases and J 9 bases, leaving 16 bases between the germline ends. The CDR3 DNA sequence: TGCGCCAGCAGCTTGGGTCCTTCAGGCCTCAGTGAGCAGTTCTTC. This translates into CASSLGPSGLSEQFF. Drawing the rest from reference TRBV5-1 and TRBJ2-1, the complete variable domain is KAGVTQTPRYLIKTRGQQVTLSCSPISGHRSVSWYQQTPGQGLQFLFEYFSETQRNKGNFPGRFSGRQFSNSRSEMNVSTLELGDSALYLCASSLGPSGLSEQFFGPGTRLTVL.